Presented here are 21 T cell receptor beta chains from one specimen sequenced in a study of breast tumors, draining lymph nodes, adjacent tissues. TCRdb passed the multiplex PCR reads through MiXCR, listing each CDR3 protein once. Of fewer than 200,000 distinct CDR3 sequences detected, approximately 33% appear once; the ten largest clones hold less than 4%. The lymph nodes were axillary draining lymph nodes from breast cancer patients. The material sequenced was axillary lymph node tissue. These receptors were obtained from a female donor with breast cancer. Some clones in this sample may be carry-over from other donors' samples.

This clonotype was detected ten times or more. A much larger clone sits a single nucleotide away, making a read error possible. The chain uses TRBV20-1 and TRBJ1-2; 10 bases fit TRBD1. The CDR3 runs 14 residues. Germline loops: CDR1 DFQATT, CDR2 SNEGSKA (reference sequence). The J segment lost 8 bases and the V segment lost 3 bases, leaving 9 bases of the junction unmatched. Written as DNA, the CDR3 is TGCAGTGCTAGTCCGGGGACAGGGGTTGCAGGCTACACCTTC. Translated: CSASPGTGVAGYTF.

This clonotype has more than one count but fewer than ten. The chain links TRBV14 to TRBJ1-4, with 9 bases that match TRBD1. In germline, CDR1 is SGHDN, CDR2 FVKESK. The CDR3 is 15 amino acids. J lost 6 bases, V lost 1 base, and 3 bases had no gene match. CDR3 nucleotide sequence: TGTGCCAGCAGCCAAGTACAGGGGGCTTATGAAAAACTGTTTTTT. It yields the protein CASSQVQGAYEKLFF.

The chain joins TRBV12-3 or TRBV12-4 to TRBJ2-2; TRBD2 matches 14 bases. CDR3 length: 19 amino acids. V gave up 8 bases and J gave up 5 bases; unmatched junction bases: 16. CDR3 amino acids: CASATRRGLAGERTGELFF. The CDR3 bases are TGTGCCAGCGCAACCCGCCGGGGACTAGCGGGAGAGCGAACCGGGGAGCTGTTTTTT.

The V gene is TRBV7-6, the J gene TRBJ1-4; no clear D. Trimming cost V 5 bases and J 7 bases, with 11 bases left between them. The germline V gene encodes CDR1 SGHVS and CDR2 FNYEAQ. The CDR3 runs 13 residues. The CDR3 sequence is CASSTAGSEKLFF. CDR3 in DNA: TGTGCCAGCAGCACCGCGGGGTCTGAAAAACTGTTTTTT.

This sequence joins TRBV7-9 and TRBJ1-6, with a weak D call TRBD1 (6 bases). The ends were cut back, 4 bases at V and 10 bases at J, with 17 bases in the middle. Germline CDR1 and CDR2: SEHNR and FQNEAQ (reference sequence). CDR3 size: 15 residues. CDR3 DNA sequence: TGTGCCAGCAGCTCGGAACAGGGAAGGGGATCACCCCTCCACTTT. This sequence encodes CASSSEQGRGSPLHF.

The CDR3 here is CASSYQRTVNYGYTF. The CDR3 coding sequence is TGTGCCAGCAGTTACCAACGTACAGTTAACTATGGCTACACCTTC. The rearrangement joins TRBV6-2 or TRBV6-3 to TRBJ1-2; D unresolved. CDR1 MNHEY and CDR2 SVGEGT come from the germline V gene. Trimming shortened V by 2 bases and J by 1 base, and 11 bases separated the two germline ends. CDR3 length: 15 amino acids.

This clonotype appeared many times. This chain joins TRBV5-8 and TRBJ1-2; a possible D gene is TRBD1 (5 bases). The CDR3 extends over 12 amino acids. V lost 5 bases and J lost 8, with 13 bases in between. In germline, CDR1 is SGHTS, CDR2 YDEGEE. The CDR3 region is CASRGTGDGYTF. The CDR3 DNA follows: TGTGCCAGCAGAGGGACGGGAGACGGCTACACCTTC.

The J gene is TRBJ1-4, the V gene TRBV11-2; 7 nucleotides align to TRBD1. CDR1 is SGHAT and CDR2 is FQNNGV in the germline V gene. V lost 1 base to trimming and J lost 0 bases; unmatched junction nucleotides: 2. The CDR3 is 16 amino acids. The CDR3 region has the DNA TGTGCCAGCAGCTTAGGAGGGACAGCAACTAATGAAAAACTGTTTTTT. It is translated as CASSLGGTATNEKLFF.

This clonotype showed up many times. V is TRBV6-5 and J is TRBJ2-3, with D hard to call. CDR3 length: 16 residues. Germline V gene data show CDR1 as MNHEY and CDR2 as SVGAGI. V gave up 4 bases and J gave up 5 bases, with 19 bases separating them. For the CDR3, the DNA is TGTGCCAGCAGTTCGGCCCGTTCGGTATTGGGAGATACGCAGTATTTT. Its protein is CASSSARSVLGDTQYF.

This clonotype was recorded once. The chain employs TRBV18 and TRBJ2-2; D perhaps matches TRBD1 (6 bases). The ends were cut back, 4 bases at V and 0 bases at J, with 15 bases in the middle. The germline gives CDR1 KGHSH, CDR2 LQKENI. The CDR3 is 17 amino acids. The CDR3 region is CASSQLQGCANTGELFF. The CDR3 bases are TGTGCCAGCTCACAATTACAGGGCTGTGCGAACACCGGGGAGCTGTTTTTT.

Points on this clonotype: The CDR3 ends on some other residue instead of the conserved phenylalanine or tryptophan, so this is likely a read error. The V and J genes are TRBV7-9 and TRBJ2-3; no clear D. The CDR3 length is 14 residues. Germline V gene sequence: CDR1 SEHNR, CDR2 FQNEAQ (reference sequence). V gave up 6 bases and J gave up 1 base, with 11 bases separating them. CDR3 in DNA: TGTGCCAGCAGTCCTCGGAACGGCACAGATACGCAGTATCTT. Amino acid sequence: CASSPRNGTDTQYL.

At least ten counts were recorded for this clonotype. The chain recombines TRBV5-4 with TRBJ1-2; no clear D. Germline CDR1 reads SGHNT; CDR2 reads YYREEE (reference sequence). V was shortened by 2 bases and J by 6 bases, with 17 bases between the two germline ends. This CDR3 has 15 residues. The CDR3 DNA follows: TGTGCCAGCAGCTTAGTGGGTGGAAAACCCCATGGCTACACCTTC. This encodes CASSLVGGKPHGYTF. The full variable domain, with the rest looked up from reference TRBV5-4 and TRBJ1-2, is ETGVTQSPTHLIKTRGQQVTLRCSSQSGHNTVSWYQQALGQGPQFIFQYYREEENGRGNFPPRFSGLQFPNYSSELNVNALELDDSALYLCASSLVGGKPHGYTFGSGTRLTVV.

This clonotype appeared many times. V gene TRBV5-7 combines with J gene TRBJ1-2; D gene unclear. TRBV5-7 falls under the ORF class, with uncertain function. This CDR3 comprises 13 residues. The germline V and J ends were trimmed by 6 bases and 6 bases, with 15 bases remaining between them. The CDR3: CASKGRPEDGYTF. The CDR3 DNA follows: TGTGCCAGCAAGGGAAGGCCCGAGGATGGCTACACCTTC.

This clonotype was detected many times. The chain joins TRBV20-1 to TRBJ2-5; 9 bases map to TRBD2. The CDR3 has 17 amino acids. Germline CDR1 DFQATT, CDR2 SNEGSKA (reference sequence). Trimming cost V 0 bases and J 5 bases; bases outside gene matches: 13. Here the CDR3 reads CSARDPWTSAASETQYF. CDR3 DNA sequence: TGCAGTGCTAGAGATCCCTGGACTAGCGCGGCCTCGGAGACCCAGTACTTC.

The rearrangement joins TRBV30 to TRBJ1-1; D uncertain. V was clipped by 2 bases and J by 0 bases, with 7 bases between them. There are 13 residues in the CDR3. Germline values: CDR1 GTSNPN, CDR2 SVGIG (reference sequence). The CDR3 DNA reads as TGTGCCTGGAGTTGGAGTATGAACACTGAAGCTTTCTTT. Its translation: CAWSWSMNTEAFF.

This clonotype was found many times. A single base separates this from a much larger clone, so it may be a read error. The chain couples TRBV7-9 to TRBJ2-5; D gene ambiguous. The V and J ends lost 5 bases and 2 bases respectively, with 6 bases between them. Germline-derived CDR1 and CDR2 are SEHNR and FQNEAQ (reference sequence). CDR3 length equals 12 residues. Written as DNA, the CDR3 is TGTGCCAGCAGCCTCCTGCAAGAGACCCAGTACTTC. It codes for CASSLLQETQYF.

This clonotype appeared many times. CDR3 DNA: TGTGCCAGCAGCTTAGCGGTCTCTGGAAACACCATATATTTT. Its translation is CASSLAVSGNTIYF. The rearrangement links TRBV7-8 to TRBJ1-3; D gene uncertain. Germline V lookup: CDR1 SGHVS, CDR2 FQNEAQ. V was pared by 0 bases and J by 0 bases, with 3 bases between. The CDR3 sequence is 14 residues long.

Concerning this clonotype itself: One end of the junction is discordant with germline, which a read error may explain. The chain recombines TRBV24-1 with TRBJ2-3; unclear D gene. The CDR3 contains 14 residues. The germline V gene has CDR1 KGHDR and CDR2 SFDVKD. This CDR3 reads CAASDLSGADTQYF. The CDR3 nucleotides read TGTGCCGCCAGTGATTTGTCGGGCGCAGATACGCAGTATTTC.

This clonotype was seen a handful of times. This could be a read error, since a much larger clone is one nucleotide away. The CDR3 sequence: CSAPASYNEPFF. The CDR3 nucleotides read TGCAGTGCTCCTGCCTCGTACAATGAGCCGTTCTTC. The chain uses TRBV20-1 and TRBJ2-1; D remains ambiguous. Germline V gives CDR1 DFQATT, CDR2 SNEGSKA (reference sequence). This CDR3 is built from 12 residues.

The chain uses TRBV7-2 and TRBJ2-2; no clear D gene. The germline CDR1 and CDR2 sequences are SGHTA and FQGNSA. The CDR3 consists of 12 residues. The V end was cut by 3 bases, the J end by 6 bases, with 5 bases between. The chain's CDR3 is CASSFSPGELFF. CDR3 in DNA: TGTGCCAGCAGCTTTTCCCCCGGGGAGCTGTTTTTT.

In its sample, this clonotype was seen many times. The chain joins TRBV11-2 to TRBJ2-2; D ambiguous. Germline CDR1 is SGHAT and CDR2 is FQNNGV. V was pared by 1 base and J by 1 base, with 7 bases between. This CDR3 comprises 15 residues. The CDR3 bases are TGTGCCAGCAGCTTAGTACCACTGAACACCGGGGAGCTGTTTTTT. Residues: CASSLVPLNTGELFF.